The 30 T cell receptor beta chains given below trace back to one sample, sequenced in a study of cytomegalovirus exposure and HLA in healthy donors (dated by TCRdb to about 2017). Receptor libraries were prepared by the immunoSEQ multiplex PCR assay. For the multiplex PCR, a mixture combining 60 forward primers for TCR Vbeta segments and 13 reverse primers for TCR Jbeta segments was used. TCRdb carries this immuneACCESS record with in-frame sequences only. Its versions omit some clonotypes, under half of them owing to an unresolved V gene in the studies checked, with the rest unexplained. Recorded for this sample are around 240,000 clones; about 81% of them occurred a single time. The ten largest clones add up to 5.4% of the sample. Input material: PBMCs. These receptor sequences come from a middle-aged woman in good health and CMV-seropositive.

The chain joins TRBV6-5 to TRBJ1-1; D possibly corresponds to TRBD1 (5 bases). Trimming shortened V by 6 bases and J by 4 bases, and 15 bases separated the two germline ends. Germline V gives CDR1 MNHEY, CDR2 SVGAGI. CDR3 length: 14 amino acids. The CDR3 DNA reads TGTGCCAGCAGCGGCAGGGCGTCTGGCACTGAAGCTTTCTTT. Translation gives CASSGRASGTEAFF.

The CDR3 DNA reads TGTGCCAGCAGTGAACCGTTCGACCGGAGCTCCTACGAGCAGTACTTC. This codes for CASSEPFDRSSYEQYF. The chain links TRBV6-1 to TRBJ2-7; D gene unclear. Germline V gene lookup returns CDR1 MNHNS and CDR2 SASEGT. The CDR3 has 16 amino acids. With 2 bases removed from V and 0 bases from J, the gap between germline ends came to 14 bases.

CDR3 region: CAWSVLGSGRLSYEQYF. The CDR3 DNA is TGTGCCTGGAGTGTACTTGGTAGCGGGAGGCTGTCCTACGAGCAGTACTTC. The chain couples TRBV30 to TRBJ2-7; 10 positions agree with TRBD2. V dropped 0 bases and J dropped 1; count of bases not matched to a gene: 9. Germline V lookup: CDR1 GTSNPN, CDR2 SVGIG (reference sequence). CDR3 length: 17 amino acids.

This chain links TRBV5-5 with TRBJ1-5, with unresolved D. The CDR3 runs to 15 residues. CDR1 and CDR2 from the germline V gene are SGHKS and YYEKEE (reference sequence). V was trimmed by 6 bases and J by 6 bases, leaving 19 bases between them. The CDR3 DNA follows: TGTGCCAGCACCCAGGCCCTCCCCCTAAGTCAGCCCCAGCATTTT. Translating it yields CASTQALPLSQPQHF.

The genes are TRBV5-1 and TRBJ2-7; perhaps TRBD1 as D (6 bases). The CDR3 runs 16 residues. The germline V gene has CDR1 SGHRS and CDR2 YFSETQ. Trimming left V 3 bases short and J 2 bases short, with 18 bases between. The CDR3 DNA reads TGCGCCAGCAGCTCAACCCTATGGACAGACCCCTACGAGCAGTACTTC. Translated, it gives CASSSTLWTDPYEQYF.

V and J are TRBV4-1 and TRBJ2-3; 7 bases agree with TRBD2. CDR1 and CDR2 (germline): MGHRA, YSYEKL. The CDR3 covers 18 residues. The J segment lost 7 bases and the V segment lost 1 base, leaving 17 bases of the junction unmatched. CDR3 sequence: CASSQGPVAGLGAYTQYF. The DNA for the CDR3 is TGCGCCAGCAGCCAAGGGCCGGTAGCGGGTCTCGGGGCTTATACGCAGTATTTT.

V gene TRBV4-3 combines with J gene TRBJ2-2; 10 bases fit TRBD2. In germline, CDR1 is LGHNA, CDR2 YSLEER. Germline trimming cut 1 base from V and 1 base from J; bases unmatched to any gene: 0. The CDR3 totals 16 residues. CDR3 nucleotides: TGCGCCAGCAGCCAAGGACTAGCGGGGAACACCGGGGAGCTGTTTTTT. This encodes CASSQGLAGNTGELFF.

The genes are TRBV5-1 and TRBJ1-1; 7 bases align to TRBD1. J lost 1 base, V lost 4 bases, and 7 bases had no gene match. Germline CDR1 is SGHRS and CDR2 is YFSETQ. This CDR3 is built from 15 residues. This chain's CDR3 is CASSLRGTENTEAFF. In DNA, the CDR3 is TGCGCCAGCAGCCTGAGGGGGACAGAGAACACTGAAGCTTTCTTT.

The CDR3 spells CASSKSSSGGEYVTDTQYF. In DNA form, the CDR3 reads TGTGCCAGCAGCAAATCGAGTAGCGGGGGGGAATATGTTACAGATACGCAGTATTTT. J is TRBJ2-3 and V is TRBV21-1; the D call TRBD2 from the table was never checked on the DNA. TRBV21-1 is a recognized pseudogene. The CDR3 has 19 residues.

The chain employs TRBV7-8 and TRBJ2-5; TRBD2 matches 9 bases. The CDR3 sequence is 15 residues long. The germline gives CDR1 SGHVS, CDR2 FQNEAQ. V lost 5 bases to trimming and J lost 5 bases; unmatched junction nucleotides: 9. In DNA, the CDR3 is TGTGCCAGCAGCCTTAGCGGGGGCCGGACGGAGACCCAGTACTTC. It yields the protein CASSLSGGRTETQYF.

This clone appeared once. CDR3 bases: TGCGCCAGCAGCCAAGTGGGCGGGTCTGGCTACACCTTC. Translation: CASSQVGGSGYTF. The chain recombines TRBV4-3 with TRBJ1-2; no clear D. V gave up 1 base and J gave up 7 bases, with 10 bases separating them. CDR1 is LGHNA and CDR2 is YSLEER in the germline V gene. The CDR3 has 13 amino acids.

The chain is built from TRBV6-5 and TRBJ2-7; tentative D call: TRBD2 (5 bases). The germline V and J ends were trimmed by 2 bases and 3 bases, with 8 bases remaining between them. The germline gives CDR1 MNHEY, CDR2 SVGAGI. The CDR3 loop spans 13 amino acids. The DNA of the CDR3 is TGTGCCAGCAGTTACGCTCGGGACTACGAGCAGTACTTC. Its translation: CASSYARDYEQYF.

The rearrangement links TRBV5-4 to TRBJ1-2; D remains unclear. Trimming removed 0 bases from V and 7 bases from J, with 13 bases in between. This CDR3 has 14 residues. Germline assignment: CDR1 SGHNT and CDR2 YYREEE (reference sequence). CDR3 bases: TGTGCCAGCAGCTTGGACGCAGGCACTTCTGGCTACACCTTC. Translating it yields CASSLDAGTSGYTF.

This clone was seen a few times. The V call is TRBV30, the J call TRBJ1-4; TRBD1 matches 8 bases. CDR1 is GTSNPN and CDR2 is SVGIG in the germline V gene (reference sequence). Germline trimming cut 0 bases from V and 8 bases from J; bases unmatched to any gene: 11. The CDR3 is 16 residues long. CDR3: CAWSVPKTGGYEKLFF. The DNA of the CDR3 is TGTGCCTGGAGTGTACCGAAAACAGGGGGATACGAAAAACTGTTTTTT.

The chain has TRBV5-6 and TRBJ2-2; D call uncertain. The CDR3 is 13 amino acids. Germline CDR1 reads SGHDT; CDR2 reads YYEEEE. Trimming shortened V by 0 bases and J by 5 bases, and 5 bases separated the two germline ends. CDR3 sequence reads: CASSLVRTGELFF. In nucleotides, the CDR3 is TGTGCCAGCAGCTTGGTTCGGACCGGGGAGCTGTTTTTT.

The rearrangement joins TRBV18 to TRBJ2-2, with D possibly matching TRBD1 (5 bases). Germline V CDR1 and CDR2: KGHSH, LQKENI. The CDR3 has 15 residues. With 2 bases removed from V and 7 bases from J, the gap between germline ends came to 14 bases. CDR3 in amino acids: CASSPSQGSSGELFF. The CDR3, as DNA: TGTGCCAGCTCACCATCCCAGGGCAGCAGCGGGGAGCTGTTTTTT.

This chain links TRBV7-2 with TRBJ1-1, with D possibly being TRBD1 (5 bases). Germline V gives CDR1 SGHTA, CDR2 FQGNSA. The V end lost 4 bases, the J end lost 3 bases, and 15 bases lay between the germline ends. The CDR3 covers 15 residues. CDR3 in DNA: TGTGCCAGCAGCTCCTCGGTCGGGGGGTACACTGAAGCTTTCTTT. Translating it yields CASSSSVGGYTEAFF.

V and J are TRBV18 and TRBJ2-7, with 15 nucleotides matching TRBD2. V shed 5 bases, J shed 0 bases, and the junction held 8 bases outside the gene matches. Germline assignment: CDR1 KGHSH and CDR2 LQKENI. The CDR3 runs to 18 residues. The CDR3 is CASSSSGLAGGSSYEQYF. The CDR3 DNA sequence: TGTGCCAGCTCATCATCGGGACTAGCGGGGGGCAGCTCCTACGAGCAGTACTTC.

The table lists this clone with a count of one. The rearrangement uses TRBV7-2 and TRBJ2-7; TRBD1 might be the D (5 bases). Trimming took 5 bases from V and 2 from J, leaving 13 bases between them. The length of the CDR3 is 14 residues. CDR1 and CDR2 from the germline V gene are SGHTA and FQGNSA. The CDR3 loop reads CASSPRQRPYEQYF. The CDR3 nucleotides read TGTGCCAGCAGCCCCCGACAGAGACCCTACGAGCAGTACTTC.

The rearrangement joins TRBV10-3 to TRBJ1-6; TRBD1 is a possible D gene (5 bases). V gave up 6 bases and J gave up 10 bases, with 19 bases separating them. Per germline, CDR1 ENHRY and CDR2 SYGVKD. The CDR3 is made up of 15 amino acids. The CDR3 nucleotides read TGTGCCATCAGACCGGCAGGGCGAGGAGAATCACCCCTCCACTTT. Protein product: CAIRPAGRGESPLHF.

The rearrangement uses TRBV10-3 and TRBJ1-3; tentatively, D is TRBD1 (6 bases). The CDR3 is 15 residues long. Germline assignment: CDR1 ENHRY and CDR2 SYGVKD. Trimming removed 10 bases at V and 4 bases at J, with 20 bases between. The chain's CDR3 is CATLGHIVGGNTIYF. The CDR3 DNA reads TGTGCCACCTTGGGACACATTGTTGGGGGAAACACCATATATTTT.

This chain uses TRBV7-3 with TRBJ2-7; D perhaps matches TRBD2 (5 bases). Germline CDR1 reads SGHTA; CDR2 reads FQGTGA. V lost 5 bases and J 3 bases, leaving 14 bases between the germline ends. The CDR3 has 14 amino acids. The CDR3: CASSPRSRDYEQYF. Written as DNA, the CDR3 is TGTGCCAGCAGCCCACGAAGTCGGGACTACGAGCAGTACTTC.

V and J are TRBV6-1 and TRBJ2-3; unclear D gene. The CDR3 loop spans 18 amino acids. Germline V gene data show CDR1 as MNHNS and CDR2 as SASEGT. V lost 3 bases, J lost 3 bases, and 22 bases lay in between. The CDR3, as DNA: TGTGCCAGCAGTGATCGGTATCGTGAGCTTGGTAAAACAGATACGCAGTATTTT. Protein: CASSDRYRELGKTDTQYF.

CDR3 nucleotides: TGTGCCAGCCGGGGTCTAGCGGGAATCAATGAGCAGTTCTTC. It specifies CASRGLAGINEQFF. The chain joins TRBV27 to TRBJ2-1, with TRBD2 matching over 9 bases. CDR3 length equals 14 residues. Germline loops: CDR1 MNHEY, CDR2 SMNVEV (reference sequence). V trimming: 8 bases; J trimming: 6 bases; junction bases outside the gene matches: 8.

The chain combines TRBV30 with TRBJ2-1, with D possibly TRBD2 on 5 matching bases. V lost 1 base and J lost 2, with 12 bases in between. Germline V gene data show CDR1 as GTSNPN and CDR2 as SVGIG (reference sequence). There are 15 residues in the CDR3. CDR3 in amino acids: CAWSATGLTYNEQFF. As DNA, the CDR3 is TGTGCCTGGAGTGCCACTGGACTTACCTACAATGAGCAGTTCTTC.

The rearrangement joins TRBV18 to TRBJ2-1, with 8 bases identical to TRBD1. V lost 8 bases to trimming and J lost 4 bases; unmatched junction nucleotides: 7. The CDR3 is 14 residues long. Germline V gene data show CDR1 as KGHSH and CDR2 as LQKENI. The CDR3 sequence is CASAGTGMYNEQFF. The CDR3 DNA reads TGTGCCAGCGCCGGGACAGGAATGTACAATGAGCAGTTCTTC.

The chain is built from TRBV7-2 and TRBJ2-7; 8 bases are a match to TRBD2. The CDR3 runs to 11 residues. The germline CDR1 and CDR2 sequences are SGHTA and FQGNSA. V shed 5 bases and J 8 bases; nucleotides not matched to a gene: 2. The CDR3 bases are TGTGCCAGCAGCCCGGGGGGGAAGCAGTACTTC. It encodes CASSPGGKQYF.

This chain connects TRBV7-9 to TRBJ2-2, with TRBD1 identical over 8 bases. This CDR3 has 15 amino acids. V lost 5 bases, J lost 5 bases, and 7 bases stayed unmatched. CDR1 and CDR2 from the germline V gene are SEHNR and FQNEAQ (reference sequence). The CDR3 spells CASSTTQGATGELFF. DNA of the CDR3: TGTGCCAGCAGCACAACCCAGGGGGCTACCGGGGAGCTGTTTTTT.

The chain carries TRBV15 and TRBJ2-3, with TRBD2 matching 12 bases. The V and J ends lost 5 bases and 5 bases, in that order; junction bases with no gene match: 8. The CDR3 has 16 residues. CDR1 and CDR2 from the germline V gene are LNHNV and YYDKDF (reference sequence). CDR3 DNA: TGTGCCACCAGCGGAGGACTAGCGGGAATGTTAGATACGCAGTATTTT. It encodes CATSGGLAGMLDTQYF.

The chain uses TRBV9 and TRBJ1-2, with D maybe TRBD1 (5 bases). The CDR3 consists of 15 residues. Germline CDR1 reads SGDLS; CDR2 reads YYNGEE. V was shortened by 3 bases and J by 4 bases, with 16 bases between the two germline ends. The CDR3 is CASSALTARVYGYTF. DNA of the CDR3: TGTGCCAGCAGCGCCCTGACAGCGAGAGTCTATGGCTACACCTTC. The full variable domain, rest sourced from reference TRBV9 and TRBJ1-2, is DSGVTQTPKHLITATGQRVTLRCSPRSGDLSVYWYQQSLDQGLQFLIQYYNGEERAKGNILERFSAQQFPDLHSELNLSSLELGDSALYFCASSALTARVYGYTFGSGTRLTVV.